The rows below give T cell receptor beta chains drawn from one sample of a study of blood T cell repertoires in COVID-19. Produced via immunoSEQ multiplex PCR; TCRdb's table is partial and in-frame only. The table lists fewer than 200,000 clones, roughly 85% of them singletons. The sample was PBMCs or T cells enriched from blood (not recorded which). These receptors were taken from a woman aged 45-60 years who had recovered from COVID-19. CDR3s include the opening cysteine and the closing phenylalanine or tryptophan. The order of the fields is clone size, V gene, D gene, J gene, CDR3 DNA, CDR3 protein. The D gene is left open where the match is weak. Rows give clone size only sometimes, using once, few, many, or a class for an expanded clone.

>-|TRBV28|-|TRBJ1-5
TGTGCCAGCCGCCCTATGGGAGATCAGCCCCAGCATTTT
CASRPMGDQPQHF
>-|TRBV27|-|TRBJ1-5
TGTGCCAGCAGTTTATCGACGGGTGGGCCCCAGCATTTT
CASSLSTGGPQHF
>once|TRBV19|-|TRBJ1-2
TGTGCCAGTAGTATAGATCCCCGGGACAGCTACACCTTC
CASSIDPRDSYTF
>-|TRBV28|TRBD1|TRBJ1-2
TGTGCCAGCAGTAAAGGGACAGGGGCCGGGTATGGCTACACCTTC
CASSKGTGAGYGYTF
>few|TRBV7-6|-|TRBJ1-1
TGTGCCAGCAGCTTAGTAGTGGGGCCTGGGCAGCCAGCAGAAGCTTTCTTT
CASSLVVGPGQPAEAFF
>few|TRBV30|TRBD2|TRBJ2-2
TGTGCTCGGGGGACTAGCGGGACCACCTACACCGGGGAGCTGTTTTTT
CARGTSGTTYTGELFF
>-|TRBV2|TRBD1|TRBJ1-2
TGTGCCAGCAGAACCGGGACAGACTATGGCTACACCTTC
CASRTGTDYGYTF
>-|TRBV28|TRBD1|TRBJ1-2
TGTGCCATCCTACCGGGACAGAATTATGGCTACACCTTC
CAILPGQNYGYTF
>-|TRBV1|-|TRBJ2-6
TGCACCAGCAGCCAAGCCAACCCGGGACAGGGACATTCTGGGGCCAACGTCCTGACTTTC
CTSSQANPGQGHSGANVLTF
>few|TRBV18|-|TRBJ1-5
TGTGCCAGCTCACAAGAGAGCAATCAGCCCCAGCATTTT
CASSQESNQPQHF
>-|TRBV10-3|-|TRBJ1-6
TGTGCCATCAGTGAGTCTGGGGGGTTCGGTTCACCCCTCCACTTT
CAISESGGFGSPLHF
>-|TRBV5-1|TRBD1|TRBJ1-1
TGCGCCAGCAGCAGACAGGGAGAGATGAACACTGAAGCTTTCTTT
CASSRQGEMNTEAFF
>-|TRBV5-6|TRBD1|TRBJ1-4
TGTGCCAGCAGTCCAGGGACAGTTAATGAAAAACTGTTTTTT
CASSPGTVNEKLFF